This T cell receptor (beta chain) was captured by sequencing in a study of blood T cells in healthy people across ages (dated by TCRdb to the mid-2010s). Regarding the study in general: In model experiments, roughly one uniquely barcoded TCR beta cDNA molecule per two T cells was captured by template switching. The study measured age-related changes in TCR beta repertoire diversity using deep sequencing normalized with unique cDNA molecular identifiers. Four age groups were formed from the donors: young (average approximately 15 years), middle-aged (approximately 39), aged (more than 55) and long-lived (roughly 81). To avoid experimental bias, donors of different ages were spread randomly across the sequencing lanes. For two donors (one aged 18 to 29 and one aged 80 or older), the study analyzed two additional independent replicas of 1 million unique cDNA reads from the same blood draw. Results the study describes overall, beyond this receptor: A strong correlation was found between observed TCR beta diversity and the percentage of naive T cells measured by flow cytometry. Because profiling used bulk unsorted PBMCs, naive and antigen-experienced compartments could not be compared conclusively. Observed TCR beta diversity per million T cells fell roughly linearly with age, and a significant reduction was already apparent by age around 40. Compared with the aged group, the long-lived group had more naive CD4+ T cells, fewer expanded clones and increased TCR diversity, a pattern suggesting age selection. The CMV infection status of donors was not known, potentially confounding age-related changes in expanded clonotypes. Total diversity estimates from one million sequenced T cells were considered lower bounds and underestimates.

The library was prepared using 5' RACE. A second roughly 6 to 11 cycle PCR used a sample-barcoded 5' primer and a J-beta primer mix. A unique molecular identifier was introduced onto each TCR beta cDNA molecule by a template-switch 5' adaptor carrying 12 random nucleotides. Each sample yielded at least 3 million CDR3-containing paired-end reads. The Mint cDNA synthesis kit, primed by a TRBC-specific oligonucleotide, was used to synthesize first-strand cDNA from all RNA. Following uracil-DNA glycosylase treatment, a first 18-cycle PCR with universal primers M1SS and BC2_uni_R was performed on all cDNA. For the original study's pipeline: Each sample was normalized by randomly selecting 1 million high-quality reads, each carrying a distinct molecular identifier. Instead of being binned into consensus sequences, reads with shared molecular identifiers were discarded. MiTCR, with a Q25 quality threshold and the strictest error-elimination algorithm, was used for CDR3 identification, clonotype clustering and error correction. A nonparametric unseen species model using Euler transformation provided a lower-bound estimate of total TCR beta diversity. Starting from the raw public reads, TCRdb applied fastp trimming at Q25, assembled clones with MiXCR and retained in-frame beta chains. Each CDR3 protein appears once, grouped with its most common genes and DNA. These V and J calls originate from TCRdb's pipeline instead of the authors' own analysis. Present in this sample are 1,800,000 or so distinct CDR3 sequences, 30% to 40% of which were seen just once. The top ten hold 20% to 25% of the sample.

This clonotype was counted once. Its antigen target is currently unknown. Per-nucleotide qualities are absent, and no much larger clonotype sits a single base away. The donors were roughly 40 Caucasian individuals from Russia, aged 6 to 90 years, who were systemically healthy. Each donor gave 8 to 10 milliliters of peripheral blood, collected into EDTA-treated Vacutainer tubes. Ficoll-Paque density-gradient centrifugation was used to isolate PBMCs, with at least 7 million per sample. Trizol reagent was used to extract total RNA from the PBMCs, yielding at least 5.5 micrograms per sample. Naive CD45RAhigh/CD27high T cell percentages were measured by flow cytometry on a PBMC aliquot from every donor. From a lookup of the germline V gene (reference sequence), CDR1 and CDR2 are SEHNR and FQNEAQ. At the junction V is shortened by 1 base and J by 5 bases; bases outside the gene matches: 14. Including the terminal cysteine and phenylalanine, the CDR3 comprises 18 residues. The CDR3 DNA has 54 bases and is translated from base 1.

The sequenced sample consisted of blood. This TCR was recovered from a human donor in good health. The V and J segments used are TRBV7-9 and TRBJ2-3, with 8 junctional bases fitting TRBD1. In nucleotides, the sequence is TGTGCCAGCAGCTTAGGGGCACCCAGAGGACAGGGTAGAGATACGCAGTATTTT. It is translated as CASSLGAPRGQGRDTQYF.